One and the same sample provided the 2 T cell receptor beta chains below, sequenced in a study of OX40 agonist ivuxolimab in advanced cancers. Produced via immunoSEQ multiplex PCR; TCRdb's table is partial and in-frame only. The sample includes 15,000 or so clones, more than 75% of them seen just once. Sequenced material: CD4+ or CD8+ T cells sorted from blood, taken in a trial of the OX40 agonist ivuxolimab. The receptors derive from an adult with an advanced solid tumor such as melanoma, head and neck, liver or kidney cancer.

This clone has only a few counts. The V gene is TRBV6-5, the J gene TRBJ1-6; D may be TRBD1 (5 bases). The CDR3 runs to 13 residues. From germline, CDR1 is MNHEY and CDR2 SVGAGI. The V and J ends lost 2 bases and 10 bases respectively, with 9 bases between them. The CDR3 region is CASSYGGESPLHF. The DNA for the CDR3 is TGTGCCAGCAGTTACGGGGGGGAATCACCCCTCCACTTT.

This clone was seen a few times. V and J are TRBV7-3 and TRBJ2-3; D is possibly TRBD1 (5 bases). Germline V CDR1 and CDR2: SGHTA, FQGTGA. The CDR3 length is 14 residues. V was clipped by 5 bases and J by 1 base, with 10 bases between them. As DNA, the CDR3 is TGTGCCAGCAGCCCGGAACAGGGCACAGATACGCAGTATTTT. Protein product: CASSPEQGTDTQYF.